A single TCR beta chain is shown here with its context. What this receptor recognizes is not known. No base quality values were provided; no much bigger clone lies one nucleotide off. These data belong to a study of OX40 agonist ivuxolimab in advanced cancers. For context, the study as a whole: The costimulatory receptor OX40 (CD134) was targeted by ivuxolimab, a fully human IgG2 agonistic monoclonal antibody. Intravenous ivuxolimab was administered to patients every 2 weeks at six dose levels: 0.01, 0.1, 0.3, 1.5, 3 and 10 mg/kg. Of the approximately 53 patients in dose escalation, about 20 had hepatocellular carcinoma, roughly 15 had melanoma, 9 had renal cell carcinoma and 9 had head and neck cancer. The dose-escalation cohort was over 70% male with a mean age of roughly 60 years, ranging from 23 to 79. Patients were allowed to have had prior anti-PD-1, anti-PD-L1 or anti-CTLA-4 therapy, and approximately 40% of the dose-escalation patients had been treated with checkpoint inhibitors. Three dose-escalation patients achieved partial responses, one with hepatocellular carcinoma and two with cutaneous melanoma. Peripheral TCRbeta sequencing was intended to test whether TCR sequence diversity was altered and clonal T-cell expansion was caused by ivuxolimab. The paper describes the monotherapy dose-escalation part (N of about 52 patients) of the phase I trial of ivuxolimab. The paper's findings and limits, for the study overall: Antigen specificity was not determined for the clonally expanded peripheral T cells. After ivuxolimab, more expanded clones were found on average in CD8+ T cells than in CD4+ T cells. Low levels of normalized T-cell clonal expansion were also seen in some patients who did not respond. At doses of 0.1 to 3.0 mg/kg, clonal expansion of both CD4+ and CD8+ T cells in blood was seen between baseline and week 6. In partial responders in the 0.1-3.0 mg/kg groups, normalized peripheral clonal expansion was found to be among the lowest, especially among CD8+ T cells.

To sequence the TCRbeta CDR3 region, genomic DNA was isolated from the sorted cells. TCRbeta CDR3 regions were sequenced using the immunoSEQ Assay. The table was pulled from immuneACCESS by TCRdb, which kept in-frame rearrangements only. Such tables lose some clones; where checked, under half of the loss comes from unresolved V genes, and the rest has no known cause. In this sample the table shows 100,000 to 130,000 clones, under 95% of which occur a single time. The ten largest clones take up 0.5% to 0.8% of the sample. Patients with autoimmune disease history or receiving systemic immunosuppression were excluded from the trial. Peripheral blood for TCR sequencing was collected from all dose cohorts at baseline, on cycle 4 day 1, and on cycle 7 day 1. Samples were obtained from an open-label, multicenter, first-in-human phase I dose-escalation trial of ivuxolimab. Adults with locally advanced or metastatic melanoma, renal cell, hepatocellular, or head and neck squamous cell carcinoma were enrolled in the trial. CD4+ and CD8+ T cells were sorted separately from peripheral blood before TCR sequencing.

Counted from cysteine to phenylalanine, this CDR3 has 12 amino acids. The entry retains the CDR3 DNA only, 36 bases that are in frame from base 1. Trimming removed 4 bases from V and 9 bases from J, leaving 13 bases between the germline ends. The germline V gene supplies CDR1 MNHNS and CDR2 SASEGT. The TCR sequence derives from an adult with an advanced solid tumor such as melanoma, head and neck, liver or kidney cancer. The specimen comprised CD4+ or CD8+ T cells sorted from blood, sampled in a trial of the OX40 agonist ivuxolimab. The rearrangement joined TRBV6-1 to TRBJ2-7, and possibly TRBD1, on 5 matching bases. The CDR3 protein sequence reads: CASSVSQEVQYF. The DNA sequence reads TGTGCCAGCAGTGTATCACAGGAAGTGCAGTACTTC.